This T cell receptor beta chain stems from a study of shared clonotypes between healthy human individuals. Looking at the study overall: The composition of the donors was a couple of women and a few men aged 18 to 49.

The assay was immunoSEQ multiplex PCR, and TCRdb's table has in-frame clones only and misses some. This sample has 2.3 million or so clones, with 93% found just once. Every one of the donors was a Caucasian adult that lived in Nashville, Tennessee. Splitting the CD4+ cells yielded a CD45RA+ naive subset and a CD45RA-negative memory subset. General study results and limits: Since donors were few, the genetic and exposure-history diversity represented was limited.

Concerning this clone itself: Its antigen is not known. Other DNA sequences in the same sample also yield this CDR3.

The CDR3 is 13 amino acids. With V trimmed by 2 bases and J by 3 bases, 1 base remained unmatched. The V gene's germline CDR1 is KGHSH and CDR2 LQKENI. This TCR was recovered from a man younger than 35 in good health. Some clones in this sample may be carry-over from other donors' samples. Sequencing was performed on naive CD4+ T cells from PBMCs. Subset defined: CD45RA+ positively selected. This sequence joins TRBV18 and TRBJ2-7; 7 nucleotides line up with TRBD2. As DNA, the CDR3 is TGTGCCAGCTCACCAGGGAGGGACTACGAGCAGTACTTC. Protein product: CASSPGRDYEQYF. Combining the CDR3 with reference TRBV18 and TRBJ2-7 gives the whole variable domain NAGVMQNPRHLVRRRGQEARLRCSPMKGHSHVYWYRQLPEEGLKFMVYLQKENIIDESGMPKERFSAEFPKEGPSILRIQQVVRGDSAAYFCASSPGRDYEQYFGPGTRLTVT.